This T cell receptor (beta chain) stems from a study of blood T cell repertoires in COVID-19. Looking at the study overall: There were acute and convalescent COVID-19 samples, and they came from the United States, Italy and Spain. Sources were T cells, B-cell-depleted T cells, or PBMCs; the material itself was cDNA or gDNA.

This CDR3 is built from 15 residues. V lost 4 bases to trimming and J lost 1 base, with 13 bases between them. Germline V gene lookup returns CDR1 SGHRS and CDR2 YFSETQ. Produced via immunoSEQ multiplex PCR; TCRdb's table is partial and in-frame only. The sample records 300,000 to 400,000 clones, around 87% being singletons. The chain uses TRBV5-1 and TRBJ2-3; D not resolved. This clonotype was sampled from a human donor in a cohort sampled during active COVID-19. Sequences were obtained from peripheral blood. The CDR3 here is CASSPERIGTDTQYF. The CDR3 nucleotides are TGCGCCAGCAGCCCAGAGCGAATCGGCACAGATACGCAGTATTTT.